One and the same sample provided the 7 T cell receptor beta chains below, sequenced in a study of T cell clonality in common variable immunodeficiency. Whole-study findings and limits: Reportedly, TCR beta sequences from common variable immunodeficiency showed fewer deletions and N-nucleotide insertions.

Method: immunoSEQ multiplex PCR; TCRdb's copy keeps in-frame clones and lacks some. This sample carries under 20,000 clones and no singletons, and under 30% goes to the top ten. No antigen is known for these receptors. Sequencing was performed on peripheral blood mononuclear cells. The source of these receptors is a human donor with common variable immunodeficiency.

In the case of this clone: The CDR3 extends 3 residues past the end of the read, so its final part is completed from the germline J gene. V is TRBV20-1 and J is TRBJ2-7; no definite D call. The CDR3 has 12 amino acids. CDR1 is DFQATT, CDR2 SNEGSKA, per germline (reference sequence). Trimming shortened V by 1 base and J by 0 bases, and 4 bases separated the two germline ends. CDR3 protein: CSARVSSYEQYF. The CDR3 bases that were read are TGCAGTGCTAGAGTCTCCTCCTACGAG.

This clone occurred a few times. The read ends 3 residues shy of where the CDR3 ends; the end is completed using the germline J gene. V is TRBV2 and J is TRBJ1-5, with 9 bases aligning to TRBD1. The CDR3 length is 18 residues. V lost 1 base, J lost 0 bases, and 7 bases stayed unmatched. In germline, CDR1 is SNHLY, CDR2 FYNNEI. Incomplete CDR3 DNA: TGTGCCAGCAGTGAAGATGGGACAGGGACCCCTAGCAATCAGCCC. Translated: CASSEDGTGTPSNQP. The CDR3 reads in full as CASSEDGTGTPSNQPQHF.

In this sample, this clone turned up a few times. With the read ending 3 residues before the CDR3 end, the germline J gene is used to fill in that end. The V call is TRBV7-2, the J call TRBJ2-7; tentative D call: TRBD2 (6 bases). Trimming took 4 bases from V and 2 from J, leaving 15 bases between them. Germline loops: CDR1 SGHTA, CDR2 FQGNSA. The CDR3 extends over 15 amino acids. CDR3 bases read: TGTGCCAGCAGCTCCTACTTAGCGGCCCCCTACGAG. This translates into CASSSYLAAPYE. The full CDR3 protein reads CASSSYLAAPYEQYF.

This clone was counted a few times. The CDR3 end is not reached by the read, which stops 3 residues before it; the germline J gene fills it in. The V and J genes are TRBV19 and TRBJ2-5; a possible D gene is TRBD2 (7 bases). CDR3 length: 15 amino acids. Germline CDR1 and CDR2: LNHDA and SQIVND (reference sequence). The V gene lost 0 bases and the J gene lost 5 bases, with 13 bases spanning the gap. Incomplete CDR3 DNA: TGTGCCAGTAGTATAGATCCGGGGGGCTGGGAGACC. Translated, it gives CASSIDPGGWET. The CDR3 reads in full as CASSIDPGGWETQYF.

As to this clone: The CDR3 end lies 3 residues beyond the end of the read and is filled in from the germline J gene. V gene TRBV6-2 or TRBV6-3 combines with J gene TRBJ1-1; the D is unclear. Trimming stripped 3 bases from V and 3 bases from J, with 8 bases between. The CDR3 extends over 13 amino acids. Germline loops: CDR1 MNHEY, CDR2 SVGEGT. CDR3 sequence reads: CASSYSGYTEAFF. The covered CDR3 bases are TGTGCCAGCAGTTATTCCGGGTACACTGAA.

This clone showed up many times. The read halts 3 residues ahead of the CDR3 end, with the missing end drawn from the germline J gene. The V call is TRBV18, the J call TRBJ2-4; TRBD1 is a possible D gene (9 bases). CDR1 is KGHSH, CDR2 LQKENI, per germline. The CDR3 extends over 17 amino acids. V was cut by 1 base and J by 2 bases, with 15 bases left in between. CDR3 residues: CASSPLSGTGPKNIQYF. The part of the CDR3 DNA that was read is TGTGCCAGCTCACCACTTAGCGGGACAGGGCCCAAAAACATT.

This clone has a handful of counts. The missing CDR3 end, 3 residues past where the read stops, is filled in from the germline J gene. The V gene is TRBV7-9, the J gene TRBJ2-7, with a possible D match to TRBD1 (6 bases). Germline CDR1 and CDR2: SEHNR and FQNEAQ (reference sequence). The CDR3 has 13 residues. Trimming took 5 bases from V and 3 from J, leaving 11 bases between them. CDR3 DNA, as far as it was read: TGTGCCAGCAGCCTAGGACAGAACTACGAG. The encoded protein is CASSLGQNYE. From start to end, the CDR3 is CASSLGQNYEQYF.